One and the same sample provided the 9 T cell receptor beta chains below, sequenced in a study of T cell clones after liver transplantation. Some clones are missing from TCRdb's copy, which holds only in-frame ones; the method was immunoSEQ multiplex PCR. The sample contains about 51,000 clones, 70% to 90% of which appear only once. This material consisted of CD8+ T cells from blood, taken 12 months after liver transplant. The source is a human patient who received a liver transplant. The T cells may partly be graft donor cells.

The chain joins TRBV9 to TRBJ2-7; D not resolved. Trimming cost V 0 bases and J 3 bases, with 7 bases left between them. Germline V gene sequence: CDR1 SGDLS, CDR2 YYNGEE. The CDR3 consists of 13 residues. CDR3 region: CASSVVPNYEQYF. Written as DNA, the CDR3 is TGTGCCAGCAGCGTAGTACCAAACTACGAGCAGTACTTC.

The V gene is TRBV28, the J gene TRBJ1-2; 7 positions match TRBD1. The V segment lost 2 bases and the J segment 7 bases; nucleotides outside the gene matches: 7. The CDR3 is 14 residues long. The germline V gene encodes CDR1 MDHEN and CDR2 SYDVKM. The CDR3 DNA follows: TGTGCCAGCAGTTTACGAGGGGGCGGAGGTGGCTACACCTTC. Protein product: CASSLRGGGGGYTF.

The CDR3 nucleotides read TGTGCCAGCAGTTTATCGAAATCGGCTTACACTGAAGCTTTCTTT. Protein product: CASSLSKSAYTEAFF. V gene TRBV27 combines with J gene TRBJ1-1, with D uncertain. There are 15 residues in the CDR3. V was cut by 0 bases and J by 3 bases, with 11 bases left in between. The germline gives CDR1 MNHEY, CDR2 SMNVEV (reference sequence).

This clone was seen just once. The chain uses TRBV19 and TRBJ2-2; D uncertain. Looked up from germline, CDR1 is LNHDA and CDR2 is SQIVND (reference sequence). V dropped 3 bases and J dropped 5 bases, with 13 bases sitting between them. CDR3 size: 15 residues. CDR3 sequence: CASSITAYRTGELFF. CDR3 bases: TGTGCCAGTAGTATTACGGCCTACCGGACCGGGGAGCTGTTTTTT.

The genes are TRBV7-2 and TRBJ2-3, with 7 bases that match TRBD2. This CDR3 region has 15 residues. After removal of 1 base from V and 7 bases from J, the junction contained 8 bases not matched to a gene. Per the germline V gene, CDR1 is SGHTA and CDR2 is FQGNSA. CDR3 coding DNA: TGTGCCAGCAGCTTAGGATTTACTAGCGCCCATACGCAGTATTTT. Its protein is CASSLGFTSAHTQYF.

This sequence joins TRBV19 and TRBJ1-2; no reliable D call. The V and J ends lost 3 bases and 8 bases respectively, with 13 bases between them. Germline values: CDR1 LNHDA, CDR2 SQIVND (reference sequence). This CDR3 is 13 amino acids long. The CDR3 protein is CASSIELWTGYTF. DNA of the CDR3: TGTGCCAGTAGTATTGAGCTTTGGACCGGCTACACCTTC.

The rearrangement uses TRBV27 and TRBJ2-7, with D possibly TRBD1 on 5 matching bases. This CDR3 contains 13 residues. CDR1 is MNHEY, CDR2 SMNVEV, per germline (reference sequence). Deletions cut 2 bases from V and 3 bases from J, with 8 bases between. In DNA form, the CDR3 reads TGTGCCAGCAGTTTAATAGGGGACTACGAGCAGTACTTC. It specifies CASSLIGDYEQYF.

The rearrangement joins TRBV7-9 to TRBJ2-7, with 11 bases identical to TRBD2. Germline V gene sequence: CDR1 SEHNR, CDR2 FQNEAQ (reference sequence). The CDR3 totals 15 residues. V was clipped by 1 base and J by 4 bases; unmatched bases: 3. DNA of the CDR3: TGTGCCAGCAGCTTAGGTAGGACTAGCGGGTACGAGCAGTACTTC. It specifies CASSLGRTSGYEQYF. The entire variable domain, with the rest obtained from reference TRBV7-9 and TRBJ2-7, is as follows: DTGVSQNPRHKITKRGQNVTFRCDPISEHNRLYWYRQTLGQGPEFLTYFQNEAQLEKSRLLSDRFSAERPKGSFSTLEIQRTEQGDSAMYLCASSLGRTSGYEQYFGPGTRLTVT.

CDR3 coding DNA: TGTGCCAGCAAGGGAACCGGGGAGCTGTTTTTT. Amino acids: CASKGTGELFF. This rearrangement joins TRBV28 to TRBJ2-2; D is unclear. Germline V gene lookup returns CDR1 MDHEN and CDR2 SYDVKM. This CDR3 region has 11 residues. Trimming left V 7 bases short and J 5 bases short, with 5 bases between.